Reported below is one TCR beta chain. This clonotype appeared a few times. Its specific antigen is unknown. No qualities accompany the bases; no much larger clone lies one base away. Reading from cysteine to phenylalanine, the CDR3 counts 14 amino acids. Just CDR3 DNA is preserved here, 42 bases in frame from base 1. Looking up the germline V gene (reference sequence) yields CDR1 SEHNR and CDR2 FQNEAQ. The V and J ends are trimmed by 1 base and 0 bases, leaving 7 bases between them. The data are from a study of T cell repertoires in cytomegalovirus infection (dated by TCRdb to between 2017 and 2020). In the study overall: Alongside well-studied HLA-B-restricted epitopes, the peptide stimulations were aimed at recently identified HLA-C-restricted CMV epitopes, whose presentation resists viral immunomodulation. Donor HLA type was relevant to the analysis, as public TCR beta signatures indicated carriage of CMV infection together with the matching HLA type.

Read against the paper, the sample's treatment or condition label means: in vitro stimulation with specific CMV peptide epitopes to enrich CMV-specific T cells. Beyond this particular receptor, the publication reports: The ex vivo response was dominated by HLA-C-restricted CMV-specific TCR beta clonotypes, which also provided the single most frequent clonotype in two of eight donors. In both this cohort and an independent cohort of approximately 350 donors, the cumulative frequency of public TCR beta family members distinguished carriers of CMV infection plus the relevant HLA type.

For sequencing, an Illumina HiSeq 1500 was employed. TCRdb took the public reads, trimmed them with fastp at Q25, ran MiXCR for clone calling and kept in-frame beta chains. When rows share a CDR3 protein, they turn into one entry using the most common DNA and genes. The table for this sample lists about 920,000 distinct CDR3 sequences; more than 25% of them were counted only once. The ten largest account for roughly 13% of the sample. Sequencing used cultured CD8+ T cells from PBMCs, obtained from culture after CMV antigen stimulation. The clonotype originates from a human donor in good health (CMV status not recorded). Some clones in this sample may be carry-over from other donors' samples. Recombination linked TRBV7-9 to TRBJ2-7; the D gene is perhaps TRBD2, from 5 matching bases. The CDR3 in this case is CASSLETTSYEQYF. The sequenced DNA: TGTGCCAGCAGCTTAGAGACTACCTCCTACGAGCAGTACTTC. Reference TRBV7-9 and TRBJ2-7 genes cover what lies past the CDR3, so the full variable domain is DTGVSQNPRHKITKRGQNVTFRCDPISEHNRLYWYRQTLGQGPEFLTYFQNEAQLEKSRLLSDRFSAERPKGSFSTLEIQRTEQGDSAMYLCASSLETTSYEQYFGPGTRLTVT.